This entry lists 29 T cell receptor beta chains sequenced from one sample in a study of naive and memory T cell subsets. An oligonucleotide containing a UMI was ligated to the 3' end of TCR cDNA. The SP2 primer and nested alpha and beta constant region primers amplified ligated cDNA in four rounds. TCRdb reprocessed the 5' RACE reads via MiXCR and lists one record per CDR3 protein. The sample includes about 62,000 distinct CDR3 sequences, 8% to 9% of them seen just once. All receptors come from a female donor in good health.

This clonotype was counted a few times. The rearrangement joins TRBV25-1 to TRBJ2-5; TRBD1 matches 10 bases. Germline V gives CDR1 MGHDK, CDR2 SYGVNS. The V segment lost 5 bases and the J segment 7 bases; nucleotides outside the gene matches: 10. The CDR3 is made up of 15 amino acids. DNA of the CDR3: TGTGCCAGCAGTACTCCGGGACAGGGGTTAGGGACCCAGTACTTC. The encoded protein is CASSTPGQGLGTQYF.

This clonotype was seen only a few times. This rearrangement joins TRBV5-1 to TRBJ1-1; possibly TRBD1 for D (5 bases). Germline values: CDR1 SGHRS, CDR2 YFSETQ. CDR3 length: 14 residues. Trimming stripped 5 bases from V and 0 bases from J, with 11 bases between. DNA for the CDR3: TGCGCCAGCAGTTCGGGGCCTATGAACACTGAAGCTTTCTTT. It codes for CASSSGPMNTEAFF.

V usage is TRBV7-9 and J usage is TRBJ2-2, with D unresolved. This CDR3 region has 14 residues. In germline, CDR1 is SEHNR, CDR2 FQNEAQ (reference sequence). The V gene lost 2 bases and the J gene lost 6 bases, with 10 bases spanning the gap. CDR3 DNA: TGTGCCAGCAGCTTATTGCTAGGAGCCGGGGAGCTGTTTTTT. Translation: CASSLLLGAGELFF.

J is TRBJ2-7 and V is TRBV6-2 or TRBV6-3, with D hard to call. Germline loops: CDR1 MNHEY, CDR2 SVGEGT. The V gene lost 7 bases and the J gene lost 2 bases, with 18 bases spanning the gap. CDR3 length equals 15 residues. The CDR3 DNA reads TGTGCCAGCATAAAGATGGGCAGTTCTACCTACGAGCAGTACTTC. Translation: CASIKMGSSTYEQYF.

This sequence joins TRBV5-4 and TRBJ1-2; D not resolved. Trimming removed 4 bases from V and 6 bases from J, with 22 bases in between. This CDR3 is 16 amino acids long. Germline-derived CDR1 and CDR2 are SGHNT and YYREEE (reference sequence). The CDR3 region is CASSPGMSSMVDGYTF. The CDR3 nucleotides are TGTGCCAGCAGCCCTGGCATGTCGTCTATGGTCGATGGCTACACCTTC.

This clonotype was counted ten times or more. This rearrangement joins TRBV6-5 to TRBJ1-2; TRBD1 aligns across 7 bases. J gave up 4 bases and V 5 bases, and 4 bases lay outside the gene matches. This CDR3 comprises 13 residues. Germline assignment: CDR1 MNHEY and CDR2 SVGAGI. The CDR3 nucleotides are TGTGCCAGCAGTAGGACAGGCGGCTATGGCTACACCTTC. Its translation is CASSRTGGYGYTF.

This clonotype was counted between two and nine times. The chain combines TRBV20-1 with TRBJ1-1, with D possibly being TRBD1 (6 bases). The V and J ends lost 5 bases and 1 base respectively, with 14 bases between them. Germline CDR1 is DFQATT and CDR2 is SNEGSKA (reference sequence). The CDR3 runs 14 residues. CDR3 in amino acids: CSAPGDTQNTEAFF. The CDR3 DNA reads TGCAGTGCTCCTGGGGACACCCAGAACACTGAAGCTTTCTTT.

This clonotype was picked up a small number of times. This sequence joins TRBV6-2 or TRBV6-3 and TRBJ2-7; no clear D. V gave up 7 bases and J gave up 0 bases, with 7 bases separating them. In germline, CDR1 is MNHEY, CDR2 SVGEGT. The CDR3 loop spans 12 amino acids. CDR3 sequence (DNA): TGTGCCAGCACAGCCTCCTCCTACGAGCAGTACTTC. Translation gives CASTASSYEQYF.

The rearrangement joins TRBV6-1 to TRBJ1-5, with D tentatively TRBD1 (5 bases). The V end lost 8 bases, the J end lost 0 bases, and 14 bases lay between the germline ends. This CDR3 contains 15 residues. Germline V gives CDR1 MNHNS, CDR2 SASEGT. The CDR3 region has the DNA TGTGCCAGCCACAAGGGACGGAATAGCAATCAGCCCCAGCATTTT. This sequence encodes CASHKGRNSNQPQHF.

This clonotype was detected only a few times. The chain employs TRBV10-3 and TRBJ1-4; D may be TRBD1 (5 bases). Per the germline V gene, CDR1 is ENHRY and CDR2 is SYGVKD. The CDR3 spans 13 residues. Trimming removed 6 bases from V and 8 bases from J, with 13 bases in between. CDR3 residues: CAISRDPGEKLFF. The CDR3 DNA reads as TGTGCCATCAGCCGGGACCCCGGCGAAAAACTGTTTTTT.

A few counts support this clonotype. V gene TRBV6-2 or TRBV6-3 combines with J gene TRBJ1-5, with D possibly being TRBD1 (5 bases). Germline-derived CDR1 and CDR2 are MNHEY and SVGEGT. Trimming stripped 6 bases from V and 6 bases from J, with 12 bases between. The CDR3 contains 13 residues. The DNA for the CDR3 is TGTGCCAGCAGCCGACAGATTGGTCAGCCCCAGCATTTT. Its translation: CASSRQIGQPQHF.

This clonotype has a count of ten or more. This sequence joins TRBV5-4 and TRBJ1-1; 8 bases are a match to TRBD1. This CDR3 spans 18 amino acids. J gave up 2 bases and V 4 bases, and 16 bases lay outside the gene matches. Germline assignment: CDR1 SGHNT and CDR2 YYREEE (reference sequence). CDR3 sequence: CASSRGGTGDGVNTEAFF. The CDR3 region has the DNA TGTGCCAGCAGCCGAGGGGGGACAGGAGATGGGGTAAACACTGAAGCTTTCTTT.

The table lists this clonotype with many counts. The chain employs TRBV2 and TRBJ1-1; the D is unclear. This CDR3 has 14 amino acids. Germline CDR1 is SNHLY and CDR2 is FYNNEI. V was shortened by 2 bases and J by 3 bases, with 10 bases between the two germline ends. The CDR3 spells CASSESLVDTEAFF. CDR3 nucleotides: TGTGCCAGCAGTGAAAGTTTGGTAGACACTGAAGCTTTCTTT. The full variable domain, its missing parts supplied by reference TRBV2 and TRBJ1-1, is EPEVTQTPSHQVTQMGQEVILRCVPISNHLYFYWYRQILGQKVEFLVSFYNNEISEKSEIFDDQFSVERPDGSNFTLKIRSTKLEDSAMYFCASSESLVDTEAFFGQGTRLTVV.

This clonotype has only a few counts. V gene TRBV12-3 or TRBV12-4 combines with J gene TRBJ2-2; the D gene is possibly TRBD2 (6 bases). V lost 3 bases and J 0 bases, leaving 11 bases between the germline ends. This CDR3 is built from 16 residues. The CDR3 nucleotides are TGTGCCAGCAGTTTTTATCCGGGGGCGAACACCGGGGAGCTGTTTTTT. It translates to CASSFYPGANTGELFF.

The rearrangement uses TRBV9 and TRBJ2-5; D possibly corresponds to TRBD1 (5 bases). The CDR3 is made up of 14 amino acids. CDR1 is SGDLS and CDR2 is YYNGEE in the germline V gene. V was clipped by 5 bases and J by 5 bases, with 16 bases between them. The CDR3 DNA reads TGTGCCAGCAGTGAAAACCAGGGATGGGAGACCCAGTACTTC. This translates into CASSENQGWETQYF.

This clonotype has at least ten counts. The CDR3 is CASSLPGGAEKLFF. The CDR3 DNA reads TGTGCCAGCAGTTTGCCGGGAGGGGCTGAAAAACTGTTTTTT. V and J are TRBV28 and TRBJ1-4, with D possibly matching TRBD1 (5 bases). The length of the CDR3 is 14 residues. The V end lost 3 bases, the J end lost 7 bases, and 12 bases lay between the germline ends. The V gene's germline CDR1 is MDHEN and CDR2 SYDVKM.

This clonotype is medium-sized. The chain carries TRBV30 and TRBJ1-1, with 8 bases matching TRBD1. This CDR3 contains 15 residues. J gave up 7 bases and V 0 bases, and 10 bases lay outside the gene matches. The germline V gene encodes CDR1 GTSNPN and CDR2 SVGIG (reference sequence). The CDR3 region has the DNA TGTGCCTGGAGTGTAACCGGACAGGGACGGAGTGAAGCTTTCTTT. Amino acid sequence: CAWSVTGQGRSEAFF.

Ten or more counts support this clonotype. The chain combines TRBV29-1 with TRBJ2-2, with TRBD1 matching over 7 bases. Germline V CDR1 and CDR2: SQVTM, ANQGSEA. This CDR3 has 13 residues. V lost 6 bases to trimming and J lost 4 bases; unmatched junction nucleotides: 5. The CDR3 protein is CSVHPGGTGELFF. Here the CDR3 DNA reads TGCAGCGTCCATCCAGGGGGCACCGGGGAGCTGTTTTTT.

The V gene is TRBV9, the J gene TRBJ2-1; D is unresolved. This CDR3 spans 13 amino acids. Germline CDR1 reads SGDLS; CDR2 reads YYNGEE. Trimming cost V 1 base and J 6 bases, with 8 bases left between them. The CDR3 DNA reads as TGTGCCAGCAGCGTAACGGCCGCCAATGAGCAGTTCTTC. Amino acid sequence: CASSVTAANEQFF.

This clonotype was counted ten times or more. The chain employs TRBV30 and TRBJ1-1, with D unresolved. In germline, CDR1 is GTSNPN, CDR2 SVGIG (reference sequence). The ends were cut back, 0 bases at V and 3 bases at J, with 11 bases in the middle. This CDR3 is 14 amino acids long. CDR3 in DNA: TGTGCCTGGAGTGTATCTTATCGGGACACTGAAGCTTTCTTT. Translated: CAWSVSYRDTEAFF.

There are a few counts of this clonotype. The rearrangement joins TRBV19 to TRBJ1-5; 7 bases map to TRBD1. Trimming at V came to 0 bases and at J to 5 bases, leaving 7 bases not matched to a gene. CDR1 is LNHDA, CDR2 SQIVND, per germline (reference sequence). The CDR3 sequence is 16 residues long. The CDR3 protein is CASSIDPDRYHQPQHF. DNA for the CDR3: TGTGCCAGTAGTATAGATCCGGACAGGTACCATCAGCCCCAGCATTTT.

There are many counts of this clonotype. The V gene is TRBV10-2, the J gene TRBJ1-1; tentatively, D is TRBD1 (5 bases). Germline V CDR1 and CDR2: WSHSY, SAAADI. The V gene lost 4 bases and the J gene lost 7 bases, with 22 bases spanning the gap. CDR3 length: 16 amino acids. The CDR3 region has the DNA TGCGCCAGCAGTGTTTGGGGCATATCGGCAGATATTGAAGCTTTCTTT. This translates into CASSVWGISADIEAFF.

CDR3 DNA sequence: TGTGCCAGCAGGGCGGCATTGACAGAATATAATGAAAAACTGTTTTTT. Translating it yields CASRAALTEYNEKLFF. The rearrangement links TRBV27 to TRBJ1-4, with D maybe TRBD1 (5 bases). Germline loops: CDR1 MNHEY, CDR2 SMNVEV (reference sequence). The CDR3 covers 16 residues. V was cut by 6 bases and J by 4 bases, with 18 bases left in between.

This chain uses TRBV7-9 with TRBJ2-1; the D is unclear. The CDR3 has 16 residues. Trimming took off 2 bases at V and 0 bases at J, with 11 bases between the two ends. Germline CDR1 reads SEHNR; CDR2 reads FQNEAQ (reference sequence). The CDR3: CASSLRETSSYNEQFF. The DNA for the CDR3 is TGTGCCAGCAGCTTAAGGGAAACGAGCTCCTACAATGAGCAGTTCTTC. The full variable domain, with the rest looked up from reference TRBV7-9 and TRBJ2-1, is DTGVSQNPRHKITKRGQNVTFRCDPISEHNRLYWYRQTLGQGPEFLTYFQNEAQLEKSRLLSDRFSAERPKGSFSTLEIQRTEQGDSAMYLCASSLRETSSYNEQFFGPGTRLTVL.

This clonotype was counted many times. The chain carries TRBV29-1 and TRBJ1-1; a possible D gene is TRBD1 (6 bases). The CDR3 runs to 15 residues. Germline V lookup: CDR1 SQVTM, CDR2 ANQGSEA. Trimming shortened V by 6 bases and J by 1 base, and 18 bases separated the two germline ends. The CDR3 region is CSVRWVQGPNTEAFF. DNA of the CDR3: TGCAGCGTCCGATGGGTACAGGGACCGAACACTGAAGCTTTCTTT.

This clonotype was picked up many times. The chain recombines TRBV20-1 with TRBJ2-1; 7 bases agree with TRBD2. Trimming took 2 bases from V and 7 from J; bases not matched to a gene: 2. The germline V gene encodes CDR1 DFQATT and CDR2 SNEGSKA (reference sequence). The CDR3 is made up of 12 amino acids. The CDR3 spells CSARLAENEQFF. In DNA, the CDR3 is TGCAGTGCTAGACTAGCGGAGAATGAGCAGTTCTTC.

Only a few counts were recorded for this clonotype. The CDR3 bases are TGTGCCAGCAGCCATAATAGCGGAAACACCGGGGAGCTGTTTTTT. This sequence encodes CASSHNSGNTGELFF. The chain carries TRBV28 and TRBJ2-2, with D possibly TRBD2 on 6 matching bases. Between the trimmed V and J ends, which lost 6 bases and 2 bases, there was a span of 13 bases. This CDR3 comprises 15 residues. The germline V gene has CDR1 MDHEN and CDR2 SYDVKM.

The CDR3 reads CAISDGETQYF. The CDR3 DNA reads TGTGCCATCAGTGACGGGGAGACCCAGTACTTC. This sequence joins TRBV10-3 and TRBJ2-5, with D hard to call. This CDR3 has 11 amino acids. V was shortened by 3 bases and J by 5 bases, with 4 bases between the two germline ends. Germline V gene lookup returns CDR1 ENHRY and CDR2 SYGVKD.

CDR3 amino acids: CASSPRLAEDNEQFF. CDR3 sequence (DNA): TGTGCCAGCAGCCCCCGACTAGCGGAAGACAATGAGCAGTTCTTC. This chain joins TRBV11-2 and TRBJ2-1; 9 bases are a match to TRBD2. The CDR3 consists of 15 residues. The germline CDR1 and CDR2 sequences are SGHAT and FQNNGV. With 5 bases clipped from V and 5 bases from J, the junction kept 7 bases outside the gene matches.